A selection of T cell receptor beta chains follows, all from one sample in a study of T-cell reconstitution after alpha-beta-depleted transplantation in children. Each CDR3 protein is one row after TCRdb ran MiXCR on the PCR reads. The sample includes about 980,000 distinct CDR3 sequences, about 26% seen only once; the top ten take 25% to 35%. The sample consisted of PBMCs, mostly from graft donor cells, taken 360 days after TCRalphabeta/CD19-depleted stem cell transplant. The source is a boy under three years old who had a stem cell transplant for SCID, so the T cells may come from the graft donor. Both conserved end residues are part of each CDR3. Each record gives: V gene, D gene, clone size, J gene, CDR3 DNA, CDR3 protein. D genes are given only for firm matches. Expanded clones get a size class; other rows say once, few or many, or leave the size out.

V: TRBV24-1; D: TRBD2; size: -; J: TRBJ2-1; DNA: TGTGCCACCAGTCCTAGCGGGGGTTACAATGAGCAGTTCTTC; CDR3: CATSPSGGYNEQFF
V: TRBV7-3; D: TRBD2; size: few; J: TRBJ2-1; DNA: TGTGCCAGCAGCTCTAGGCCTAGCGGGGGATCCTACAATGAGCAGTTCTTC; CDR3: CASSSRPSGGSYNEQFF
V: TRBV16; D: -; size: many; J: TRBJ2-5; DNA: TGTGCCAGCAGCCAATTGGGGACATATCAAGAGACCCAGTACTTC; CDR3: CASSQLGTYQETQYF
V: TRBV29-1; D: TRBD1; size: -; J: TRBJ1-2; DNA: TGCAGCGTTGAACCCGGGACAGACTTTAACTATGGCTACACCTTC; CDR3: CSVEPGTDFNYGYTF
V: TRBV4-3; D: -; size: -; J: TRBJ1-1; DNA: TGCGCCAGCAGCCAAGGGGGGCGAACTGAAGCTTTCTTT; CDR3: CASSQGGRTEAFF
V: TRBV5-5; D: -; size: few; J: TRBJ1-1; DNA: TGTGCCAGCAGCCCTCATTCAGGAGGAACGGGAGCTTTCTTT; CDR3: CASSPHSGGTGAFF
V: TRBV4-1; D: -; size: few; J: TRBJ2-7; DNA: TGCGCCAGCAGCCCTACGGAGAGGGACGAGCAGTACTTC; CDR3: CASSPTERDEQYF
V: TRBV18; D: -; size: few; J: TRBJ2-5; DNA: TGTGCCAGCTCACCGGTGGCAGGGAAACAAGAGACCCAGTACTTC; CDR3: CASSPVAGKQETQYF
V: TRBV6-1; D: TRBD2; size: -; J: TRBJ2-7; DNA: TGTGCCAGCAGGCGACTAGCGGGGGGTCCCTACGAGCAGTACTTC; CDR3: CASRRLAGGPYEQYF
V: TRBV29-1; D: TRBD1; size: -; J: TRBJ2-1; DNA: TGCAGCCTCGGAGGACAGGGCGGCTACAATGAGCAGTTCTTC; CDR3: CSLGGQGGYNEQFF
V: TRBV27; D: TRBD1; size: few; J: TRBJ1-2; DNA: TGTGCCAGCAGTTTATGGGGGACAGGGAGTCCGAACCTCTATGGCTACACCTTC; CDR3: CASSLWGTGSPNLYGYTF
V: TRBV12-3/TRBV12-4; D: -; size: many; J: TRBJ1-3; DNA: TGTGCCAGCAGACCTTATGGAAACACCATATATTTT; CDR3: CASRPYGNTIYF
V: TRBV4-3; D: -; size: few; J: TRBJ1-5; DNA: TGCGCCAGCAGCCAAGATAGGTACCCCATGTGGCCCCAGCATTTT; CDR3: CASSQDRYPMWPQHF
V: TRBV2; D: -; size: -; J: TRBJ1-1; DNA: TGTGCCGGTACGGGGGATCGAGTTGAAGCTTTCTTT; CDR3: CAGTGDRVEAFF
V: TRBV28; D: -; size: few; J: TRBJ2-3; DNA: TGTGCCAGCAGTGGGGGCCTGTTGGACACGCAGTATTTT; CDR3: CASSGGLLDTQYF
V: TRBV10-3; D: TRBD2; size: -; J: TRBJ2-5; DNA: TGTGCCATCAGGGAGACAGAGAGGGAGGGAGAGACCCAGTACTTC; CDR3: CAIRETEREGETQYF
V: TRBV20-1; D: TRBD1; size: -; J: TRBJ2-5; DNA: TGCAGTGCTAGGGCTCCGAAGGGGGCTTTGACTCAGGGAGAGACCCAGTACTTC; CDR3: CSARAPKGALTQGETQYF
V: TRBV11-2; D: -; size: few; J: TRBJ2-1; DNA: TGTGCCAGCTGTACAGGACAGTTCCGCTCCTACAATGAGCAGTTCTTC; CDR3: CASCTGQFRSYNEQFF
V: TRBV6-1; D: -; size: -; J: TRBJ2-7; DNA: TGTGCCAGCAGCCGAAGCCCCTGGACCAACTACGAGCAGTACTTC; CDR3: CASSRSPWTNYEQYF
V: TRBV4-2; D: TRBD2; size: -; J: TRBJ2-1; DNA: TGTGCCAGCAGCCAAGGACGTACGGGACTAGCGGGGGGGCGGTCCTACAATGAGCAGTTCTTC; CDR3: CASSQGRTGLAGGRSYNEQFF
V: TRBV7-6; D: TRBD1; size: -; J: TRBJ1-5; DNA: TGTGCCAGCAGCTTATACGACAGGGCTGATCAGCCCCAGCATTTT; CDR3: CASSLYDRADQPQHF
V: TRBV5-1; D: TRBD1; size: few; J: TRBJ2-7; DNA: TGCGCCAGCAGCTTGGGGTGGGGACAGGGGGCACAGAGCGAGCAGTACTTC; CDR3: CASSLGWGQGAQSEQYF
V: TRBV5-6; D: TRBD1; size: few; J: TRBJ2-7; DNA: TGTGCCAGCAGCCGGGCCGGGACAGTTTCCTACGAGCAGTACTTC; CDR3: CASSRAGTVSYEQYF
V: TRBV7-9; D: -; size: few; J: TRBJ2-7; DNA: TGTGCCAGCAGCTCCCCCGGTGGGGTCTTATCCTACGAGCAGTACTTC; CDR3: CASSSPGGVLSYEQYF